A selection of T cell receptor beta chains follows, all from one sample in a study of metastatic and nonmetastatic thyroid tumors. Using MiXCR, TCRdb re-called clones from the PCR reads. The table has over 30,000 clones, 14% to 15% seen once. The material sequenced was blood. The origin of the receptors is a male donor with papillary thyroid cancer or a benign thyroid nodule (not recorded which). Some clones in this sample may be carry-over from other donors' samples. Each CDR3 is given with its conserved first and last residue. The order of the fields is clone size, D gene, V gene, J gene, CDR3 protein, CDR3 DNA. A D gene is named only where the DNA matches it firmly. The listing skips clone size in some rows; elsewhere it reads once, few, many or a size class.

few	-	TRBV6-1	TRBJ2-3	CASRGGSSDTQYF	TGTGCCAGCAGGGGGGGTTCGTCGGATACGCAGTATTTT
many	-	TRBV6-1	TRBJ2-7	CASKAAYEQYF	TGTGCCAGCAAGGCGGCGTACGAGCAGTACTTC
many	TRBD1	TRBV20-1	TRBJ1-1	CSVPGQGATEAFF	TGCAGTGTCCCGGGACAGGGTGCCACTGAAGCTTTCTTT
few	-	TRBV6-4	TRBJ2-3	CASSRDTSTDTQYF	TGTGCCAGCAGTCGTGACACTAGCACAGATACGCAGTATTTT
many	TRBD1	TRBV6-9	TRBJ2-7	CASSAGTGSDEQYF	TGTGCCAGCAGTGCCGGGACAGGGTCAGACGAGCAGTACTTC
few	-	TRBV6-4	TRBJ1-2	CASRPGVGAGYTF	TGTGCCAGCAGACCAGGAGTGGGAGCGGGCTACACCTTC
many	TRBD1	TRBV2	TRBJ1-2	CASSEVGQGLGYTF	TGTGCCAGCAGTGAAGTCGGACAGGGTCTTGGCTACACCTTC
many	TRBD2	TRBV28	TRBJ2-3	CASSLGLAAPDTQYF	TGTGCCAGCAGTTTGGGACTAGCGGCCCCGGATACGCAGTATTTT
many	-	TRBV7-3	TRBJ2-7	CASITGRGLYYEQYF	TGTGCCAGCATCACAGGCAGGGGACTGTACTACGAGCAGTACTTC
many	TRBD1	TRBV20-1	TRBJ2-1	CSARRPGTGGAGGNEQFF	TGCAGTGCTAGGAGACCCGGGACAGGGGGCGCGGGGGGCAATGAGCAGTTCTTC
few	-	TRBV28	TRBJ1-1	CAYRVNTEAFF	TGTGCCTATAGGGTGAACACTGAAGCTTTCTTT
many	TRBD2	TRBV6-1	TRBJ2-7	CATNQGPGLAHEQYF	TGTGCCACTAACCAGGGACCGGGACTAGCGCACGAGCAGTACTTC
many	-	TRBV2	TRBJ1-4	CASSDPRAEEKLFF	TGTGCCAGCAGTGACCCCAGGGCGGAAGAAAAACTGTTTTTT
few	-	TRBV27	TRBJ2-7	CASSSGRGLYEQYF	TGTGCCAGCAGTTCGGGGAGGGGGTTGTACGAGCAGTACTTC
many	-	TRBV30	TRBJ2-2	CAWRDSGPRLFF	TGTGCCTGGAGAGACTCAGGTCCACGGCTGTTTTTT
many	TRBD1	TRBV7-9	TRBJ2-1	CASRRRTGAYNEQFF	TGTGCCAGCAGAAGACGGACAGGCGCCTACAATGAGCAGTTCTTC
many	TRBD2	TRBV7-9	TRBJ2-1	CASAPSGTSGYNEQFF	TGTGCCAGCGCCCCTTCCGGGACTAGCGGATACAATGAGCAGTTCTTC
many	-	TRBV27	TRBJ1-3	CASSILPLGPGNTIYF	TGTGCCAGCAGCATCCTGCCCCTAGGGCCTGGAAACACCATATATTTT
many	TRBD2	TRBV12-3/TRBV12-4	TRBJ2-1	CASNSFGLARGEQFF	TGTGCCAGCAATTCTTTCGGACTAGCGCGGGGAGAGCAGTTCTTC
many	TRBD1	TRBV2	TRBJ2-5	CASSETRDRENF	TGTGCCAGCAGTGAAACTAGGGACAGGGAGAACTTC
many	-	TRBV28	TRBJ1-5	CASSLRGAPSNQPQHF	TGTGCCAGCAGTTTACGGGGGGCCCCTTCTAATCAGCCCCAGCATTTT
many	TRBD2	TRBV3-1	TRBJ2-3	CASSRPGTSGVDTQYF	TGTGCCAGCAGCCGCCCCGGGACTAGCGGGGTAGATACGCAGTATTTT
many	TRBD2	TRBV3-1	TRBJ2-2	CASSQVLAGAPGELFF	TGTGCCAGCAGCCAAGTTCTAGCGGGAGCCCCCGGGGAGCTGTTTTTT
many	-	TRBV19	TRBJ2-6	CASSMLSGANVLTF	TGTGCCAGTAGTATGCTCTCCGGGGCCAACGTCCTGACTTTC
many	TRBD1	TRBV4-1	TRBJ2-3	CASSRSGQGTDTQYF	TGCGCCAGCAGCCGCTCGGGACAGGGGACAGATACGCAGTATTTT
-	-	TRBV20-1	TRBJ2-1	CRATAPSVTYNEQFF	TGCAGAGCTACCGCCCCTAGCGTAACCTACAATGAGCAGTTCTTC
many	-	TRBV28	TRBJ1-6	CASSLGQGLISPLHF	TGTGCCAGCAGTTTAGGGCAGGGGTTGATCTCACCCCTCCACTTT
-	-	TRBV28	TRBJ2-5	CVSSLEGVIAETQYF	TGTGTCAGCAGTTTAGAGGGGGTGATCGCTGAGACCCAGTACTTC
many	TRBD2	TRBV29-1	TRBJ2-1	CSVTLRGASSNYNEQFF	TGCAGCGTTACCCTGCGGGGGGCTAGCAGCAACTACAATGAGCAGTTCTTC
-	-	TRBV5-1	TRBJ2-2	CSSSREPSGELSF	TGCTCCAGCAGCCGGGAACCTTCCGGGGAGCTGTCTTTT
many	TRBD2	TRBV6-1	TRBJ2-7	CASSGTSGTSEQYF	TGTGCCAGCAGTGGGACTAGCGGGACGTCCGAGCAGTACTTC
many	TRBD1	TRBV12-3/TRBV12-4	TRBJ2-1	CASSYRDSSYNEQFF	TGTGCCAGCAGTTATCGGGACAGCTCCTACAATGAGCAGTTCTTC
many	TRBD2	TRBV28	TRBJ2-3	CASRPEVLAGGADTQYF	TGTGCCAGCAGACCGGAGGTCCTAGCGGGAGGGGCAGATACGCAGTATTTT
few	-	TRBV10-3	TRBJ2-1	CAVTRGRDSSYNEQFF	TGTGCCGTAACCAGGGGTAGGGACTCCTCCTACAATGAGCAGTTCTTC
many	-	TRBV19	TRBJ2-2	CASTVRNTGELFF	TGTGCCAGTACTGTCAGGAACACCGGGGAGCTGTTTTTT
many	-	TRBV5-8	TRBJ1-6	CASSRAINSPLHF	TGTGCCAGCAGCAGGGCGATTAATTCACCCCTCCACTTT
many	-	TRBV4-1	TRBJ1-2	CASSQDLFKANYGYTF	TGCGCCAGCAGCCAAGATCTGTTTAAAGCTAACTATGGCTACACCTTC
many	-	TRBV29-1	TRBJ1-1	CSAWTAEAFF	TGCAGCGCCTGGACGGCTGAAGCTTTCTTT
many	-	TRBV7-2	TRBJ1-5	CASSAGLGDQPQHF	TGTGCCAGCAGCGCAGGGCTTGGGGATCAGCCCCAGCATTTT
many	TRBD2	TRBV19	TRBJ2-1	CASSRAGGTYNEQFF	TGTGCCAGTAGTCGAGCGGGAGGTACCTACAATGAGCAGTTCTTC
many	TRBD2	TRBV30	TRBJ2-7	CAWSPPWGGEQYF	TGTGCCTGGAGTCCCCCGTGGGGGGGAGAGCAGTACTTC
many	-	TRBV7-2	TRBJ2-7	CASSLRATPYEQYF	TGTGCCAGCAGCTTGAGGGCTACCCCCTACGAGCAGTACTTC
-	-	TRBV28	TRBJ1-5	CVSSSTLGGNQPQHF	TGTGTCAGCAGCTCAACCCTCGGTGGGAATCAGCCCCAGCATTTT
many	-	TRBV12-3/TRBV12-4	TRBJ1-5	CASSLSLGGNQPQHF	TGTGCCAGCAGTTTAAGTTTAGGGGGGAATCAGCCCCAGCATTTT
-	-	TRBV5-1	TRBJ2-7	CAISFGYGSSYEQYF	TGCGCCATCAGCTTCGGTTACGGGAGCTCCTACGAGCAGTACTTC
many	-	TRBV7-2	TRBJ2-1	CASSLWGGRGSYNEQFF	TGTGCCAGCAGCTTATGGGGCGGGCGCGGCTCCTACAATGAGCAGTTCTTC
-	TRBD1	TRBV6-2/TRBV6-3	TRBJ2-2	CASSYLAPGGAGTGELFF	TGTGCCAGCAGTTACCTCGCCCCAGGGGGCGCCGGGACCGGGGAGCTGTTTTTT
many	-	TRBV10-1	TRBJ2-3	CASSEADTQYF	TGCGCCAGCAGTGAGGCAGATACGCAGTATTTT
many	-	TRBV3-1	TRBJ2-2	CASSPDTGELFF	TGTGCCAGCAGCCCGGACACCGGGGAGCTGTTTTTT
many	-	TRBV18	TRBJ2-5	CASSPDRIGETQYF	TGTGCCAGCTCACCTGACCGTATCGGGGAGACCCAGTACTTC
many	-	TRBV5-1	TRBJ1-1	CASSLGRGGTEAFF	TGCGCCAGCAGCTTGGGCAGGGGTGGCACTGAAGCTTTCTTT
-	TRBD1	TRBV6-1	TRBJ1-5	CASIREGGGHPQHF	TGTGCCAGCATCAGAGAAGGGGGCGGTCATCCCCAGCATTTT